This TCR beta chain was documented in a study of PD-L1 blockade in urothelial cancer. Study-level results: The study found that durable-benefit patients expanded tumor-associated blood clones more at 3 weeks.

As regards this clone: Its antigen is unidentified.

Repertoires were generated with immunoSEQ multiplex PCR, while TCRdb's copy carries only in-frame clones and drops some. The sample has about 32,000 clones, 75% to 90% seen once; the top ten hold 3% to 4.5%. The CDR3 sequence is 15 residues long. The V segment lost 6 bases and the J segment 2 bases; nucleotides outside the gene matches: 10. Germline assignment: CDR1 SGHTA and CDR2 FQGNSA. The source was PBMCs, collected around atezolizumab (anti-PD-L1) treatment. The receptor's source is a man aged 50-60 years with urothelial cancer. V usage is TRBV7-2 and J usage is TRBJ2-7; TRBD2 aligns across 7 bases. The CDR3 reads CASSQSRGSAYEQYF. CDR3 DNA sequence: TGTGCCAGCAGTCAATCGCGGGGGTCGGCCTACGAGCAGTACTTC.